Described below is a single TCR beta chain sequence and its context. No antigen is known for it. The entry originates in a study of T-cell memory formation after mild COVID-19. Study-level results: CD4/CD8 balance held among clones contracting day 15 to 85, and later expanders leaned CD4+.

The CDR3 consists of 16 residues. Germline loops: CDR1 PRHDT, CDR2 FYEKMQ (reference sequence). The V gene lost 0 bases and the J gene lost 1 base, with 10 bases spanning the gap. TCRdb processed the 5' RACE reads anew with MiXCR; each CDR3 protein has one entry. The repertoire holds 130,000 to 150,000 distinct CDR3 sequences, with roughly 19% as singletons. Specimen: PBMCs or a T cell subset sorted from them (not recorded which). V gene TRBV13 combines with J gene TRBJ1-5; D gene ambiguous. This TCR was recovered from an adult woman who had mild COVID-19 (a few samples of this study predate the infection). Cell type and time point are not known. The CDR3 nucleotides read TGTGCCAGCAGCTTAGGATTAGGAGGGAGCAATCAGCCCCAGCATTTT. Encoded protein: CASSLGLGGSNQPQHF.